The 32 T cell receptor beta chains listed next were all sequenced from one sample in a study of OX40 agonist ivuxolimab in advanced cancers. TCRdb's table, derived via immunoSEQ multiplex PCR, lists solely in-frame clones and lacks some. The table lists 43,000 or so clones, about 86% of them singletons, with 30% to 45% in the top ten. Sequences were derived from CD4+ or CD8+ T cells sorted from blood, sampled in a trial of the OX40 agonist ivuxolimab. The receptors were sampled from an adult with an advanced solid tumor such as melanoma, head and neck, liver or kidney cancer.

The rearrangement uses TRBV6-6 and TRBJ1-5, with D possibly TRBD1 on 6 matching bases. The V and J ends lost 2 bases and 0 bases respectively, with 8 bases between them. CDR1 and CDR2 from the germline V gene are MNHNY and SVGAGI (reference sequence). This CDR3 has 15 amino acids. The CDR3 DNA follows: TGTGCCAGCAGTTACGGGACAAATAGCAATCAGCCCCAGCATTTT. The encoded protein is CASSYGTNSNQPQHF.

The chain has TRBV4-2 and TRBJ2-3; D gene unclear. Trimming stripped 4 bases from V and 0 bases from J, with 14 bases between. This CDR3 has 16 residues. Germline CDR1 LGHNA, CDR2 YNFKEQ. CDR3 DNA sequence: TGTGCCAGCAGCCCCCACTCCGGATTTAGCACAGATACGCAGTATTTT. Translation gives CASSPHSGFSTDTQYF.

The chain has TRBV5-1 and TRBJ1-4; D remains ambiguous. V gave up 5 bases and J gave up 0 bases, with 8 bases separating them. Germline CDR1 SGHRS, CDR2 YFSETQ. The CDR3 runs 14 residues. The CDR3 loop is CASSVDTTNEKLFF. In DNA form, the CDR3 reads TGCGCCAGCAGTGTAGACACAACTAATGAAAAACTGTTTTTT.

The chain recombines TRBV2 with TRBJ1-4; D might be TRBD1 (6 bases). The V end lost 3 bases, the J end lost 2 bases, and 7 bases lay between the germline ends. The CDR3 has 14 amino acids. Germline CDR1 reads SNHLY; CDR2 reads FYNNEI. This CDR3 is CASSDRGTNEKLFF. DNA of the CDR3: TGTGCCAGCAGTGATAGGGGGACTAATGAAAAACTGTTTTTT. Full variable domain (missing parts from reference TRBV2 and TRBJ1-4): EPEVTQTPSHQVTQMGQEVILRCVPISNHLYFYWYRQILGQKVEFLVSFYNNEISEKSEIFDDQFSVERPDGSNFTLKIRSTKLEDSAMYFCASSDRGTNEKLFFGSGTQLSVL.

Of note for this clone: The junction departs from germline at one end; a sequencing error may be responsible. This chain links TRBV7-7 with TRBJ1-5; D is possibly TRBD1 (6 bases). There are 15 residues in the CDR3. The germline V gene has CDR1 SSHAT and CDR2 FNYEAQ (reference sequence). The CDR3 protein is CASSPRGAGWQPQHF. CDR3 in DNA: TGTGCTAGCAGCCCCCGGGGGGCAGGGTGGCAGCCCCAGCATTTT.

Comment on this clone: Relative to the germline gene, one junction end is altered; a read error may explain this. The chain couples TRBV25-1 to TRBJ2-1, with 10 nucleotides matching TRBD2. CDR3 length: 13 residues. The germline gives CDR1 MGHDK, CDR2 SYGVNS. CDR3 protein: CASSLMEREGLVF. CDR3 DNA: TGTGCCAGCAGCCTGATGGAGCGGGAGGGCCTGGTCTTC.

V and J are TRBV7-8 and TRBJ1-5; possibly TRBD1 for D (5 bases). CDR3 length: 12 amino acids. The V end was cut by 1 base, the J end by 9 bases, with 7 bases between. Germline CDR1 reads SGHVS; CDR2 reads FQNEAQ. CDR3 loop: CASSLVGGPQHF. CDR3 nucleotides: TGTGCCAGCAGCTTAGTGGGGGGGCCCCAGCATTTT.

The chain carries TRBV19 and TRBJ1-4, with D hard to call. The CDR3 consists of 12 residues. With 5 bases removed from V and 8 bases from J, the gap between germline ends came to 9 bases. The germline V gene has CDR1 LNHDA and CDR2 SQIVND (reference sequence). The CDR3: CASSLVGEKLFF. As DNA, the CDR3 is TGTGCCAGTAGTTTAGTCGGAGAAAAACTGTTTTTT.

The gene calls are TRBV19 and TRBJ2-3; 14 nucleotides match TRBD2. With 4 bases clipped from V and 2 bases from J, the junction kept 2 bases outside the gene matches. Germline V gene lookup returns CDR1 LNHDA and CDR2 SQIVND (reference sequence). This CDR3 is built from 16 residues. CDR3 region: CASSTGLAGATDTQYF. CDR3 sequence (DNA): TGTGCCAGTAGTACGGGACTAGCGGGAGCCACAGATACGCAGTATTTT.

This clone was recorded only once. This sequence joins TRBV6-1 and TRBJ2-5, with D unresolved. The CDR3 is 14 residues long. Germline V gene data show CDR1 as MNHNS and CDR2 as SASEGT. The V gene lost 3 bases and the J gene lost 5 bases, with 13 bases spanning the gap. CDR3 sequence reads: CASSEGSLRETQYF. As DNA, the CDR3 is TGTGCCAGCAGTGAGGGATCGTTAAGGGAGACCCAGTACTTC.

This clone was found once. The chain is built from TRBV6-1 and TRBJ1-5; 7 bases align to TRBD1. Germline assignment: CDR1 MNHNS and CDR2 SASEGT. CDR3 length: 16 amino acids. V dropped 2 bases and J dropped 2; count of bases not matched to a gene: 6. CDR3 bases: TGTGCCAGCAGTGAATTGGCAGGGGGGGGCAATCAGCCCCAGCATTTT. Encoded protein: CASSELAGGGNQPQHF.

This chain uses TRBV7-8 with TRBJ2-5, with TRBD2 matching 14 bases. J was trimmed by 7 bases and V by 4 bases; bases with no gene match: 8. The CDR3 is made up of 16 amino acids. Germline CDR1 and CDR2: SGHVS and FQNEAQ. The CDR3 region is CASSWETSGGAGTQYF. CDR3 sequence (DNA): TGTGCCAGCAGCTGGGAGACTAGCGGGGGGGCTGGGACCCAGTACTTC. Using reference TRBV7-8 and TRBJ2-5 for the parts outside the CDR3, the full variable domain is GAGVSQSPRYKVAKRGQDVALRCDPISGHVSLFWYQQALGQGPEFLTYFQNEAQLDKSGLPSDRFFAERPEGSVSTLKIQRTQQEDSAVYLCASSWETSGGAGTQYFGPGTRLLVL.

The rearrangement uses TRBV19 and TRBJ2-3, with D unclear. In germline, CDR1 is LNHDA, CDR2 SQIVND (reference sequence). CDR3 length: 15 amino acids. V was clipped by 2 bases and J by 0 bases, with 9 bases between them. The CDR3 here is CASSIFSPSTDTQYF. CDR3 nucleotides: TGTGCCAGTAGTATATTCAGTCCGAGCACAGATACGCAGTATTTT.

This chain uses TRBV28 with TRBJ1-5; D ambiguous. Trimming removed 8 bases at V and 4 bases at J, with 18 bases between. Germline-derived CDR1 and CDR2 are MDHEN and SYDVKM. The CDR3 covers 15 residues. CDR3 coding DNA: TGTGCCAGCTCCCTGGACCGGGTCCGGAATCAGCCCCAGCATTTT. It yields the protein CASSLDRVRNQPQHF.

V gene TRBV7-3 combines with J gene TRBJ2-3; 11 bases map to TRBD2. CDR1 and CDR2 from the germline V gene are SGHTA and FQGTGA. This CDR3 is built from 16 residues. V shed 5 bases, J shed 1 base, and the junction held 5 bases outside the gene matches. CDR3 sequence reads: CASSVAGGPRTDTQYF. DNA for the CDR3: TGTGCCAGCAGCGTAGCGGGAGGGCCTCGCACAGATACGCAGTATTTT.

The chain uses TRBV5-1 and TRBJ2-3; 8 bases agree with TRBD1. The CDR3 consists of 15 residues. V was pared by 8 bases and J by 4 bases, with 12 bases of the junction left unmatched. The V gene's germline CDR1 is SGHRS and CDR2 YFSETQ. Here the CDR3 DNA reads TGCGCCAGTAGACAGGGGCCCTTGATTTCAGATACGCAGTATTTT. It yields the protein CASRQGPLISDTQYF.

This chain uses TRBV7-9 with TRBJ2-3; either TRBD1 or TRBD2 may fit D (5 bases each). CDR1 and CDR2 from the germline V gene are SEHNR and FQNEAQ (reference sequence). V was shortened by 3 bases and J by 2 bases, with 9 bases between the two germline ends. The CDR3 has 14 amino acids. CDR3 bases: TGTGCCAGCAGCTTTGCCGGGGCCACAGATACGCAGTATTTT. It specifies CASSFAGATDTQYF.

This rearrangement joins TRBV6-6 to TRBJ2-3; D could derive from TRBD1 or TRBD2 (5 bases each). This CDR3 is built from 15 residues. With 6 bases removed from V and 1 base from J, the gap between germline ends came to 14 bases. Germline CDR1 MNHNY, CDR2 SVGAGI (reference sequence). The CDR3 spells CASSPRGGGTDTQYF. As DNA, the CDR3 is TGTGCCAGCAGCCCCCGGGGCGGAGGCACAGATACGCAGTATTTT.

This clone was observed a single time. As DNA, the CDR3 is TGTGCCAGCAGCCAAGACCCGACTAGCGGGAGTAGCGCAGATACGCAGTATTTT. Translated, it gives CASSQDPTSGSSADTQYF. This chain links TRBV4-2 with TRBJ2-3; 12 bases fit TRBD2. The CDR3 covers 18 residues. V shed 0 bases, J shed 4 bases, and the junction held 8 bases outside the gene matches. Per germline, CDR1 LGHNA and CDR2 YNFKEQ.

The chain couples TRBV7-3 to TRBJ2-3; 7 nucleotides align to TRBD2. V shed 6 bases and J 6 bases; nucleotides not matched to a gene: 9. CDR3 length: 14 amino acids. Germline V CDR1 and CDR2: SGHTA, FQGTGA. For the CDR3, the DNA is TGTGCCAGCAGTCCCGGGACTAACATCGATACGCAGTATTTT. This sequence encodes CASSPGTNIDTQYF.

The chain combines TRBV11-2 with TRBJ2-2, with D unresolved. Trimming took off 3 bases at V and 2 bases at J, with 10 bases between the two ends. The germline V gene has CDR1 SGHAT and CDR2 FQNNGV. The CDR3 is 15 residues long. The CDR3 DNA reads TGTGCCAGCAGCTTCGACGGTGTAAACACCGGGGAGCTGTTTTTT. It codes for CASSFDGVNTGELFF.

The rearrangement joins TRBV6-5 to TRBJ2-5, with unresolved D. V dropped 0 bases and J dropped 1 base, with 3 bases sitting between them. The CDR3 is 13 residues long. CDR1 is MNHEY, CDR2 SVGAGI, per germline. The CDR3 protein is CASSYSGQETQYF. The DNA for the CDR3 is TGTGCCAGCAGTTACTCAGGCCAAGAGACCCAGTACTTC.

About this clone: The sample holds other DNA sequences that translate to the same CDR3. This chain joins TRBV19 and TRBJ2-1, with D hard to call. Trimming pared 5 bases from V and 0 bases from J, leaving 2 bases between. The germline gives CDR1 LNHDA, CDR2 SQIVND (reference sequence). CDR3 length: 12 residues. This CDR3 is CASSPSYNEQFF. Here the CDR3 DNA reads TGTGCCAGTAGTCCCTCCTACAATGAGCAGTTCTTC.

The chain has TRBV21-1 and TRBJ2-5; no check of the table's D call, TRBD2, against the DNA was made. TRBV21-1 is flagged as a pseudogene. The CDR3 totals 16 residues. CDR3 region: CASSPRGGLFEETQYF. The DNA of the CDR3 is TGTGCCAGCAGCCCGAGGGGGGGCCTTTTTGAAGAGACCCAGTACTTC.

J is TRBJ2-1 and V is TRBV7-3; TRBD2 agrees at 12 bases. This CDR3 region has 15 residues. J gave up 9 bases and V 5 bases, and 8 bases lay outside the gene matches. Germline loops: CDR1 SGHTA, CDR2 FQGTGA. This CDR3 is CASSPRTSGEGEQFF. For the CDR3, the DNA is TGTGCCAGCAGCCCCAGGACTAGCGGGGAGGGTGAGCAGTTCTTC.

This clone has only a few counts. The chain has TRBV5-1 and TRBJ1-3; D is possibly TRBD1 (6 bases). Germline V gene lookup returns CDR1 SGHRS and CDR2 YFSETQ. Trimming took 0 bases from V and 1 from J, leaving 17 bases between them. The length of the CDR3 is 18 residues. The CDR3 sequence is CASSLAGGRGRSGNTIYF. For the CDR3, the DNA is TGCGCCAGCAGCTTGGCCGGTGGCAGGGGAAGATCTGGAAACACCATATATTTT.

The CDR3 reads CASRREGTGTSPLHF. CDR3 coding DNA: TGTGCCAGTAGGAGAGAAGGGACAGGGACCTCACCCCTCCACTTT. This chain uses TRBV19 with TRBJ1-6, with TRBD1 matching 9 bases. Trimming took 6 bases from V and 10 from J; bases not matched to a gene: 10. Germline V gene data show CDR1 as LNHDA and CDR2 as SQIVND (reference sequence). There are 15 residues in the CDR3.

CDR3 DNA: TGTGCCAGCAGCTTAGAGGTTAGCGGCAACAATGAGCAGTTCTTC. It translates to CASSLEVSGNNEQFF. This sequence joins TRBV7-8 and TRBJ2-1; D perhaps matches TRBD2 (6 bases). This CDR3 contains 15 residues. Trimming took 1 base from V and 5 from J, leaving 12 bases between them. Germline V gene sequence: CDR1 SGHVS, CDR2 FQNEAQ.

This clone is a singleton in its sample. V gene TRBV25-1 combines with J gene TRBJ1-5; D is ambiguous. Looked up from germline, CDR1 is MGHDK and CDR2 is SYGVNS. Trimming stripped 10 bases from V and 1 base from J, with 23 bases between. The CDR3 covers 17 residues. The CDR3 here is CATNAFSYPESNQPQHF. CDR3 sequence (DNA): TGTGCCACCAATGCCTTTTCCTACCCCGAGAGCAATCAGCCCCAGCATTTT.

This chain uses TRBV5-6 with TRBJ2-7, with D possibly being TRBD2 (5 bases). V was cut by 2 bases and J by 3 bases, with 9 bases left in between. The CDR3 is 13 residues long. Per the germline V gene, CDR1 is SGHDT and CDR2 is YYEEEE. The CDR3 DNA sequence: TGTGCCAGCAGCTTAGGTAGCGACTACGAGCAGTACTTC. Protein product: CASSLGSDYEQYF.

Points on this clone: The same CDR3 arises from other DNA sequences in this sample as well. The chain employs TRBV18 and TRBJ2-7, with TRBD1 identical over 7 bases. CDR3 length: 13 residues. J lost 4 bases, V lost 0 bases, and 0 bases had no gene match. Germline lookup yields CDR1 KGHSH and CDR2 LQKENI. The CDR3 DNA sequence: TGTGCCAGCTCACCACCACAGGGGTACGAGCAGTACTTC. Encoded protein: CASSPPQGYEQYF.

This clone occurred a few times. V gene TRBV19 combines with J gene TRBJ2-4; D is perhaps TRBD1 (6 bases). The CDR3 runs 17 residues. Trimming shortened V by 6 bases and J by 5 bases, and 23 bases separated the two germline ends. Per germline, CDR1 LNHDA and CDR2 SQIVND (reference sequence). DNA for the CDR3: TGTGCCAGTAGCTCTGGGTGGACAGCCTTCCAAGAAAACATTCAGTACTTC. Translation gives CASSSGWTAFQENIQYF.